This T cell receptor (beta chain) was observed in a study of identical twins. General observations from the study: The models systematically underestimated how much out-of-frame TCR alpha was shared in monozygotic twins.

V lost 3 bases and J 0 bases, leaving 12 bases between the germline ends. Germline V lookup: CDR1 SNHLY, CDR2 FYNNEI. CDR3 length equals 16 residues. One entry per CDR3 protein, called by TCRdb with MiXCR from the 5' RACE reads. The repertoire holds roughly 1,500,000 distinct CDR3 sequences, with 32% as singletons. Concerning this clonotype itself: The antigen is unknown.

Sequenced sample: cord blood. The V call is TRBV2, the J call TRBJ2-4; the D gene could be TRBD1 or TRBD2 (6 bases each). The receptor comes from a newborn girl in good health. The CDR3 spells CASSERGVGAKNIQYF. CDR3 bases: TGTGCCAGCAGTGAGAGGGGGGTAGGAGCCAAAAACATTCAGTACTTC.